The entry below describes one T cell receptor beta chain. What it recognizes is unknown. Version v3.0 of the immunoSEQ assay was performed at survey level. Clones were read by immunoSEQ multiplex PCR, and TCRdb kept only the in-frame ones, dropping some. The sample holds some 14,000 clones, roughly 88% seen once. The sample originates from a study of long-term antiretroviral therapy in people with HIV. Study-wide results and caveats: CDR3 lengths in HIV samples spanned a narrower range than controls. Relative to transplant donor controls, diversity remained lower despite increasing after ART.

The V gene lost 4 bases and the J gene lost 3 bases, with 13 bases spanning the gap. Germline V lookup: CDR1 LGHNA, CDR2 YSLEER. The CDR3 consists of 14 residues. This sample comprised unsorted PBMCs, obtained 0.4 years after starting antiretroviral therapy. This TCR derives from a man aged 30-40 years with HIV. V usage is TRBV4-3 and J usage is TRBJ2-7; the D is unclear. The CDR3 is CASSREAAGYEQYF. CDR3 sequence (DNA): TGCGCCAGCAGCCGCGAGGCAGCTGGCTACGAGCAGTACTTC.